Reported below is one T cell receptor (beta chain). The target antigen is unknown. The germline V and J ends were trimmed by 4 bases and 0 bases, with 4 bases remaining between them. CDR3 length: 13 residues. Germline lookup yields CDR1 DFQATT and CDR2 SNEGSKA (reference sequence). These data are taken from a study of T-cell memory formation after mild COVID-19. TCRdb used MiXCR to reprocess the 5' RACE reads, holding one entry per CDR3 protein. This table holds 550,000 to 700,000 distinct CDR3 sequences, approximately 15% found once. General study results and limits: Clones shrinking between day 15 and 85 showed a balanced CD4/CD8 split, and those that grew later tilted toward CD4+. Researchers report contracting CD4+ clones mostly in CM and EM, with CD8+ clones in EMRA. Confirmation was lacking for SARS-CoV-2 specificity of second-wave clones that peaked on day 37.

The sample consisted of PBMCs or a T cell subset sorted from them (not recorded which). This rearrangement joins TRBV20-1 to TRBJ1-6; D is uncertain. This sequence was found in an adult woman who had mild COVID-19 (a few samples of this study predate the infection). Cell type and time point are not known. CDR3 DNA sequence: TGCAGTGCTATAGGCTCCTATAATTCACCCCTCCACTTT. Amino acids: CSAIGSYNSPLHF.